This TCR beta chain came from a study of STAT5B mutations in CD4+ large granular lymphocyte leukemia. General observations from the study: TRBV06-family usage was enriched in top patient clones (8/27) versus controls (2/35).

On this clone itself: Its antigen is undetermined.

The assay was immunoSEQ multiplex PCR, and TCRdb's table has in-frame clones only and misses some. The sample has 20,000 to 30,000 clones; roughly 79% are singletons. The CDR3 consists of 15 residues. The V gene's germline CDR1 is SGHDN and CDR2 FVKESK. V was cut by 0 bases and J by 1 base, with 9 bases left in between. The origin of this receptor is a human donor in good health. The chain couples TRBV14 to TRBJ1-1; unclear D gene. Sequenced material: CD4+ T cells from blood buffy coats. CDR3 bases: TGTGCCAGCAGCCAAGAAGGGCCCCAGAACACTGAAGCTTTCTTT. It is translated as CASSQEGPQNTEAFF.